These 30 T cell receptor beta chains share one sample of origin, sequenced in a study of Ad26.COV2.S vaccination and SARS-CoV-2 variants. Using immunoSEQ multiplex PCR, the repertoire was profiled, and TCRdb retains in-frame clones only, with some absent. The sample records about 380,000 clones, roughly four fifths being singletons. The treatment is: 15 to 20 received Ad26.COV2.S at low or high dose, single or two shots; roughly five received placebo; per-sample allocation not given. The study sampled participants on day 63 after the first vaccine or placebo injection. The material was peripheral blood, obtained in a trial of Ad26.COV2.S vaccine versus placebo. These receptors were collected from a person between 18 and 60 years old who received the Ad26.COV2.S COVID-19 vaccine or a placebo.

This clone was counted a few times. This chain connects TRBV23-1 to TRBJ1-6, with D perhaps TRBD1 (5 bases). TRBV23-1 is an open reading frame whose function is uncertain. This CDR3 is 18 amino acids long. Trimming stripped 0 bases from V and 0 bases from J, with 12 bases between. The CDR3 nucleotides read TGCGCCAGCAGTCAATCGGTAGGGGTTAGCTCCTATAATTCACCCCTCCACTTT. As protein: CASSQSVGVSSYNSPLHF.

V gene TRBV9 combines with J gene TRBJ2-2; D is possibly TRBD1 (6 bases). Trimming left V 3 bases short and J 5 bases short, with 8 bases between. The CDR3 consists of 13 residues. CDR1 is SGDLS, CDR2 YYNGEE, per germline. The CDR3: CASSEGVTGELFF. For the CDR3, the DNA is TGTGCCAGCAGCGAGGGGGTAACCGGGGAGCTGTTTTTT.

The DNA of the CDR3 is TGTGCCAGCAGCCTAGCCGGACAGGGCAAGATGCGTGAGCAGTTCTTC. Translated, it gives CASSLAGQGKMREQFF. This chain joins TRBV11-3 and TRBJ2-1; TRBD1 matches 8 bases. Trimming removed 5 bases from V and 9 bases from J; junction bases left unmatched: 15. The germline gives CDR1 SGHNT, CDR2 YENEEA. CDR3 length: 16 residues.

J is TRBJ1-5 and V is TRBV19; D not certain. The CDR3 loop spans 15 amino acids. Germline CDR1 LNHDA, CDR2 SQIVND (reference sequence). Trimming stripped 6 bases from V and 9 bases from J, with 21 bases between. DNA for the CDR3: TGTGCCAGTAGGGATCTTAGTTCAATCATGTGGCCCCAGCATTTT. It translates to CASRDLSSIMWPQHF.

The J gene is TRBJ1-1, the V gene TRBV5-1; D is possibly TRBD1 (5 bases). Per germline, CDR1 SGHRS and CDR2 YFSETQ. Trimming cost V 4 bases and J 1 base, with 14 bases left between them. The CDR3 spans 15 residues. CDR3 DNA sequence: TGCGCCAGCAGCGGGTGGTTGGGGCCGAACACTGAAGCTTTCTTT. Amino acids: CASSGWLGPNTEAFF.

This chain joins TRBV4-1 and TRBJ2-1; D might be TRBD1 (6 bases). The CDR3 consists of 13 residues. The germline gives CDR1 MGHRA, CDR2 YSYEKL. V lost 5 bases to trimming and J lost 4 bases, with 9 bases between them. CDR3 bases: TGCGCCAGCAGCTGGGACATTTACAATGAGCAGTTCTTC. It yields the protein CASSWDIYNEQFF.

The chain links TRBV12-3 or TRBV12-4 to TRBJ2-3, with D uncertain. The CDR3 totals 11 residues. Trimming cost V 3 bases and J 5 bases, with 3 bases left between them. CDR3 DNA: TGTGCCAGCAGTTTTTTAGATACGCAGTATTTT. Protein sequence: CASSFLDTQYF.

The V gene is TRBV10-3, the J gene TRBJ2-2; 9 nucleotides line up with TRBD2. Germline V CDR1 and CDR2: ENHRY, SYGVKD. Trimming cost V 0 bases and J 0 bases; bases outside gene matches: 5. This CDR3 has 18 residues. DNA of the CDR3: TGTGCCATCAGTGAGTCGGATTCTAGCGGGGCGAACACCGGGGAGCTGTTTTTT. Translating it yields CAISESDSSGANTGELFF.

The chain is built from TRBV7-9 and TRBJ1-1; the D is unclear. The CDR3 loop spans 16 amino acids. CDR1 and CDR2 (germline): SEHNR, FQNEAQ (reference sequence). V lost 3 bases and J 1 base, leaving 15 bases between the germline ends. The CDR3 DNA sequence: TGTGCCAGCAGCTTGGTAGGGCGGATAGGGAACACTGAAGCTTTCTTT. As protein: CASSLVGRIGNTEAFF.

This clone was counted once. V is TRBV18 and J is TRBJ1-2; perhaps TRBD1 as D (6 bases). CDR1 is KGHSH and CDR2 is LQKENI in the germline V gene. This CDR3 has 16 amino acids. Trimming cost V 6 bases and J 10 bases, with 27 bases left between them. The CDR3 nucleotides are TGTGCCAGCTCGATCGGGGGCTCAGGGATGGGTAATGACTACACCTTC. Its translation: CASSIGGSGMGNDYTF.

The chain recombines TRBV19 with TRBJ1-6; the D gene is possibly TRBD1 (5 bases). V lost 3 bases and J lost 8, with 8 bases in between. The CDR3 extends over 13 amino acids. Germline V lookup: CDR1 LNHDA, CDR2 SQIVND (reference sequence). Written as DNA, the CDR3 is TGTGCCAGTAGTATTAAAGGGGATTCACCCCTCCACTTT. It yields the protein CASSIKGDSPLHF. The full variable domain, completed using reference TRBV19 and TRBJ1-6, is DGGITQSPKYLFRKEGQNVTLSCEQNLNHDAMYWYRQDPGQGLRLIYYSQIVNDFQKGDIAEGYSVSREKKESFPLTVTSAQKNPTAFYLCASSIKGDSPLHFGNGTRLTVT.

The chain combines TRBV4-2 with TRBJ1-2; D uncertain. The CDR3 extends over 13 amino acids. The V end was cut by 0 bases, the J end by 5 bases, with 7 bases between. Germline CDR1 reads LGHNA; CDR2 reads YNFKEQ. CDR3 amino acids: CASSQEFGYGYTF. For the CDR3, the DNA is TGTGCCAGCAGCCAAGAGTTCGGGTATGGCTACACCTTC.

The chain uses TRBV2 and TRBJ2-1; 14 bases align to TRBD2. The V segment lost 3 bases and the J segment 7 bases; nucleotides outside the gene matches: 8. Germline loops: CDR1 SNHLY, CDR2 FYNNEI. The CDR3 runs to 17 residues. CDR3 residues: CASSDVGTSGSRNEQFF. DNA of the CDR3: TGTGCCAGCAGTGATGTGGGGACTAGCGGGAGTAGGAATGAGCAGTTCTTC. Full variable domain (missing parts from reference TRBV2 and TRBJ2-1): EPEVTQTPSHQVTQMGQEVILRCVPISNHLYFYWYRQILGQKVEFLVSFYNNEISEKSEIFDDQFSVERPDGSNFTLKIRSTKLEDSAMYFCASSDVGTSGSRNEQFFGPGTRLTVL.

As DNA, the CDR3 is TGTGCCAGCAGTTTTAGCGGGACAGGGACCTACGAGCAGTACTTC. Translating gives CASSFSGTGTYEQYF. The chain links TRBV7-2 to TRBJ2-7, with a weak D call TRBD1 (9 bases). The CDR3 is 15 residues long. V gave up 6 bases and J gave up 2 bases, with 17 bases separating them. Germline V gene data show CDR1 as SGHTA and CDR2 as FQGNSA.

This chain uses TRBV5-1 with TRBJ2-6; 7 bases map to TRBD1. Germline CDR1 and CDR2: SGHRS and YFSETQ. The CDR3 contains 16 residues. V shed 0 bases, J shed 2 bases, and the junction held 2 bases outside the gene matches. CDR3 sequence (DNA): TGCGCCAGCAGCTTGGCAGGGGGAACTGGGGCCAACGTCCTGACTTTC. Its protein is CASSLAGGTGANVLTF.

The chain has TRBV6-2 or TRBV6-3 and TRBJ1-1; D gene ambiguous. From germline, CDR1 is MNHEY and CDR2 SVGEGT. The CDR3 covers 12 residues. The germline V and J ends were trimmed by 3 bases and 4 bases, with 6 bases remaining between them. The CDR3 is CASSYRSTEAFF. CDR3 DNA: TGTGCCAGCAGTTATCGAAGCACTGAAGCTTTCTTT.

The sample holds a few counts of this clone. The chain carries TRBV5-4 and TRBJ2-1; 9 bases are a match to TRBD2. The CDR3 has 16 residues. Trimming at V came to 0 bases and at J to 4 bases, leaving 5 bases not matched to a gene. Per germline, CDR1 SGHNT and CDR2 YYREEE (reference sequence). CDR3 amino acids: CASSLALSGGYNEQFF. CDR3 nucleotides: TGTGCCAGCAGCTTGGCTCTTAGCGGGGGATACAATGAGCAGTTCTTC.

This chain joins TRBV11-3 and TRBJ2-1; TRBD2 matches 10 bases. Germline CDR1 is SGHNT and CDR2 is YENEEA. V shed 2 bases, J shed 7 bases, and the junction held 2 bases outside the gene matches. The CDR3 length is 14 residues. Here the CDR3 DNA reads TGTGCCAGCAGCTTACTAGCGGGGGTGAATGAGCAGTTCTTC. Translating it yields CASSLLAGVNEQFF. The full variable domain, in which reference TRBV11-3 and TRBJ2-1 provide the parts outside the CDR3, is EAGVVQSPRYKIIEKKQPVAFWCNPISGHNTLYWYLQNLGQGPELLIRYENEEAVDDSQLPKDRFSAERLKGVDSTLKIQPAELGDSAVYLCASSLLAGVNEQFFGPGTRLTVL.

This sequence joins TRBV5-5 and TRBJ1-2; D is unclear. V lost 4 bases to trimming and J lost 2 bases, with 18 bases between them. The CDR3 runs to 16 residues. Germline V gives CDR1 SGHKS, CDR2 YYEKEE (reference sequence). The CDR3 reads CASSLTPLTGNYGYTF. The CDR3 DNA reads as TGTGCCAGCAGCCTCACCCCCCTGACCGGAAACTATGGCTACACCTTC.

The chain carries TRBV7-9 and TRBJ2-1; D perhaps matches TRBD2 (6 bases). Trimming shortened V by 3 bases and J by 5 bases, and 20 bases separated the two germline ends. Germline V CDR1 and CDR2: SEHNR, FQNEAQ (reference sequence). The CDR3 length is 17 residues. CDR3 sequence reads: CASSLKSLARLHNEQFF. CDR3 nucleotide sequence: TGTGCCAGCAGCTTGAAATCGCTAGCGCGACTCCACAATGAGCAGTTCTTC. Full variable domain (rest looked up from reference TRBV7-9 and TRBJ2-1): DTGVSQNPRHKITKRGQNVTFRCDPISEHNRLYWYRQTLGQGPEFLTYFQNEAQLEKSRLLSDRFSAERPKGSFSTLEIQRTEQGDSAMYLCASSLKSLARLHNEQFFGPGTRLTVL.

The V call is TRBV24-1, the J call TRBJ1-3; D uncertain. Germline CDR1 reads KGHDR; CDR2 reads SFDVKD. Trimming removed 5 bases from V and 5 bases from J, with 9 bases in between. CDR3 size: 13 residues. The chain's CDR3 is CATSVGFRNTIYF. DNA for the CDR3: TGTGCCACCAGTGTGGGGTTTAGAAACACCATATATTTT.

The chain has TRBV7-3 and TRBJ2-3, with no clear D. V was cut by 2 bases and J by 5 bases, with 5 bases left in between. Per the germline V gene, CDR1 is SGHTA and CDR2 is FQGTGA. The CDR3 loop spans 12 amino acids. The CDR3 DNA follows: TGTGCCAGCAGCTTACGCCGAGATACGCAGTATTTT. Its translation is CASSLRRDTQYF.

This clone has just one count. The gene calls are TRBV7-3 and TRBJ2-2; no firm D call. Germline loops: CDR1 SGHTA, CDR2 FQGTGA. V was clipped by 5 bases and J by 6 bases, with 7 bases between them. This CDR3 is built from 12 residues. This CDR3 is CASSPGPGELFF. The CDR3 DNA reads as TGTGCCAGCAGCCCCGGTCCCGGGGAGCTGTTTTTT.

CDR3 sequence: CASSQQPGGGEQYF. CDR3 DNA: TGTGCCAGCAGCCAGCAACCTGGAGGAGGCGAGCAGTACTTC. The chain joins TRBV3-1 (or the pseudogene TRBV3-2) to TRBJ2-7; weak D call: TRBD2 (5 bases). The germline CDR1 and CDR2 sequences are LGHDT and YNNKEL (reference sequence). The CDR3 consists of 14 residues. V lost 3 bases to trimming and J lost 6 bases, with 15 bases between them.

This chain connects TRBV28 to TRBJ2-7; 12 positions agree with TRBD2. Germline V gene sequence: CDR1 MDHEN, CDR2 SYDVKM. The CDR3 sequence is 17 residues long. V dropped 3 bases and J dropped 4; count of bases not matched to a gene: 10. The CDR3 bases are TGTGCCAGCAGTTTGGTGCGGCTAGCGGGAGGGCCATACGAGCAGTACTTC. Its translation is CASSLVRLAGGPYEQYF. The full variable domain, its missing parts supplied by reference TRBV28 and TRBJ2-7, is DVKVTQSSRYLVKRTGEKVFLECVQDMDHENMFWYRQDPGLGLRLIYFSYDVKMKEKGDIPEGYSVSREKKERFSLILESASTNQTSMYLCASSLVRLAGGPYEQYFGPGTRLTVT.

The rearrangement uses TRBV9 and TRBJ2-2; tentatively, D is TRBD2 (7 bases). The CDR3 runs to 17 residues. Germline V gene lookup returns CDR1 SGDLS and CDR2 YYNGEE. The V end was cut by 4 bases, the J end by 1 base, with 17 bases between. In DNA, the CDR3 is TGTGCCAGCAGCCCCCGGGGGGCGGGGGTGAACACCGGGGAGCTGTTTTTT. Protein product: CASSPRGAGVNTGELFF. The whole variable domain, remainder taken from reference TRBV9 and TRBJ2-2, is DSGVTQTPKHLITATGQRVTLRCSPRSGDLSVYWYQQSLDQGLQFLIQYYNGEERAKGNILERFSAQQFPDLHSELNLSSLELGDSALYFCASSPRGAGVNTGELFFGEGSRLTVL.

The CDR3 nucleotides read TGCGCCAGCAGCTCGGGACAGGTCGGGGAAAAACTGTTTTTT. Translated, it gives CASSSGQVGEKLFF. This rearrangement joins TRBV5-1 to TRBJ1-4, with TRBD1 matching over 8 bases. Losses at the gene ends were 3 bases for V and 8 bases for J; bases not matched to a gene: 6. Germline V gene sequence: CDR1 SGHRS, CDR2 YFSETQ. The CDR3 runs to 14 residues.

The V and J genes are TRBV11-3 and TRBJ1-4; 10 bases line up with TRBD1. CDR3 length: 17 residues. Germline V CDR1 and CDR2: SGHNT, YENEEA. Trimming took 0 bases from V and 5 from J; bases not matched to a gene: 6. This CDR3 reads CASSLESATGGNEKLFF. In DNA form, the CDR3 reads TGTGCCAGCAGCTTAGAGTCGGCGACAGGGGGCAATGAAAAACTGTTTTTT.

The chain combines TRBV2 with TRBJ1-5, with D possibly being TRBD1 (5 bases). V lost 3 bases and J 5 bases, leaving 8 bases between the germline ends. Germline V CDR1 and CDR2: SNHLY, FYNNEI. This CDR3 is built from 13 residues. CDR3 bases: TGTGCCAGCAGTGAGGGGGTTTATCAGCCCCAGCATTTT. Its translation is CASSEGVYQPQHF.

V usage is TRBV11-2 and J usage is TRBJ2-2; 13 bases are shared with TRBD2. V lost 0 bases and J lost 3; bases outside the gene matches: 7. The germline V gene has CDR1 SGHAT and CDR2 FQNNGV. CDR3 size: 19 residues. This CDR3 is CASSLDGRLAGGHTGELFF. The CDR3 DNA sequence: TGTGCCAGCAGCTTAGATGGGAGACTAGCGGGAGGCCACACCGGGGAGCTGTTTTTT.